The TCR beta chain under discussion was sequenced for a study of cytomegalovirus exposure and HLA in healthy donors (dated 2017 in TCRdb). For context, the study as a whole: According to a later analysis, the 120 or so validation repertoires were produced on the same platform as the 666 repertoires of the first cohort. High-throughput TCR immunosequencing, statistical association of individual TCRs with disease status, and machine learning were combined to predict cytomegalovirus infection status. In addition to the first cohort of 666 subjects, a separate validation cohort of over 90 different subjects was used. The aim of the study was to test whether cataloging public T cell receptors could identify signatures of past pathogen exposure. The full study reports these points: The authors suggested that the approach could potentially be extended to other disease states and immunological phenotypes. A few of the identified cytomegalovirus-associated TCR beta chains were confirmed in vitro to be specific for cytomegalovirus antigens. A later analysis found that TCRs clustered in the first cohort also tended to co-occur in the roughly 110 validation repertoires, with roughly 95% of cluster scores above 0. The classifier was reported to diagnose cytomegalovirus status with high specificity and sensitivity in both the original and validation cohorts. While some public TCRs were present in many individuals, most TCR sequences turned up only very rarely across donors. In the study, 150 to 200 TCR beta chains were listed as associated with cytomegalovirus. The validation cohort had no HLA typing available for a later analysis, so co-occurrence within that cohort was assessed over all 120 repertoires.

Preparation of the library involved the immunoSEQ multiplex PCR assay. In the authors' own workflow: To diagnose cytomegalovirus status from the catalog of TCR beta chain sequences, a statistical classification framework was built. TCRdb stores this immuneACCESS table with in-frame sequences only. Part of the clones is absent; in the studies checked, under half of the shortfall reflects unresolved V genes, and no reason is known for the rest. The DNA was the basis for D and trimming; V, J and clone size are from that table. This sample is represented by 150,000 to 200,000 clones; about three quarters of them were singletons. Jointly, the top ten make up 1.2% of the sample. A remark on this clone: Its antigen remains unidentified. Base qualities are not at hand, and no much larger clone is one base apart.

Including cysteine and phenylalanine, the CDR3 has 16 amino acids. The DNA shown is the 48-base CDR3, in frame from base 1. CDR1 LGHNT and CDR2 FRNRAP are derived from the germline V gene. V loses 6 bases of germline sequence and J loses 2 bases, and the interval between the two ends is 20 bases. Separate from the roughly 660-subject first cohort, the validation cohort of 120 subjects was the group to which the donors belonged. Sample: PBMCs. The sequence derives from a woman younger than 45 in good health and CMV-seronegative. The chain links TRBV12-5 with TRBJ2-7, with TRBD1 tentatively as D gene (6 bases match). The DNA sequence reads TGTGCTAGTGGCTCCGAGCACAGGGTTGGCCCCTACGAGCAGTACTTC. It is translated as CASGSEHRVGPYEQYF.